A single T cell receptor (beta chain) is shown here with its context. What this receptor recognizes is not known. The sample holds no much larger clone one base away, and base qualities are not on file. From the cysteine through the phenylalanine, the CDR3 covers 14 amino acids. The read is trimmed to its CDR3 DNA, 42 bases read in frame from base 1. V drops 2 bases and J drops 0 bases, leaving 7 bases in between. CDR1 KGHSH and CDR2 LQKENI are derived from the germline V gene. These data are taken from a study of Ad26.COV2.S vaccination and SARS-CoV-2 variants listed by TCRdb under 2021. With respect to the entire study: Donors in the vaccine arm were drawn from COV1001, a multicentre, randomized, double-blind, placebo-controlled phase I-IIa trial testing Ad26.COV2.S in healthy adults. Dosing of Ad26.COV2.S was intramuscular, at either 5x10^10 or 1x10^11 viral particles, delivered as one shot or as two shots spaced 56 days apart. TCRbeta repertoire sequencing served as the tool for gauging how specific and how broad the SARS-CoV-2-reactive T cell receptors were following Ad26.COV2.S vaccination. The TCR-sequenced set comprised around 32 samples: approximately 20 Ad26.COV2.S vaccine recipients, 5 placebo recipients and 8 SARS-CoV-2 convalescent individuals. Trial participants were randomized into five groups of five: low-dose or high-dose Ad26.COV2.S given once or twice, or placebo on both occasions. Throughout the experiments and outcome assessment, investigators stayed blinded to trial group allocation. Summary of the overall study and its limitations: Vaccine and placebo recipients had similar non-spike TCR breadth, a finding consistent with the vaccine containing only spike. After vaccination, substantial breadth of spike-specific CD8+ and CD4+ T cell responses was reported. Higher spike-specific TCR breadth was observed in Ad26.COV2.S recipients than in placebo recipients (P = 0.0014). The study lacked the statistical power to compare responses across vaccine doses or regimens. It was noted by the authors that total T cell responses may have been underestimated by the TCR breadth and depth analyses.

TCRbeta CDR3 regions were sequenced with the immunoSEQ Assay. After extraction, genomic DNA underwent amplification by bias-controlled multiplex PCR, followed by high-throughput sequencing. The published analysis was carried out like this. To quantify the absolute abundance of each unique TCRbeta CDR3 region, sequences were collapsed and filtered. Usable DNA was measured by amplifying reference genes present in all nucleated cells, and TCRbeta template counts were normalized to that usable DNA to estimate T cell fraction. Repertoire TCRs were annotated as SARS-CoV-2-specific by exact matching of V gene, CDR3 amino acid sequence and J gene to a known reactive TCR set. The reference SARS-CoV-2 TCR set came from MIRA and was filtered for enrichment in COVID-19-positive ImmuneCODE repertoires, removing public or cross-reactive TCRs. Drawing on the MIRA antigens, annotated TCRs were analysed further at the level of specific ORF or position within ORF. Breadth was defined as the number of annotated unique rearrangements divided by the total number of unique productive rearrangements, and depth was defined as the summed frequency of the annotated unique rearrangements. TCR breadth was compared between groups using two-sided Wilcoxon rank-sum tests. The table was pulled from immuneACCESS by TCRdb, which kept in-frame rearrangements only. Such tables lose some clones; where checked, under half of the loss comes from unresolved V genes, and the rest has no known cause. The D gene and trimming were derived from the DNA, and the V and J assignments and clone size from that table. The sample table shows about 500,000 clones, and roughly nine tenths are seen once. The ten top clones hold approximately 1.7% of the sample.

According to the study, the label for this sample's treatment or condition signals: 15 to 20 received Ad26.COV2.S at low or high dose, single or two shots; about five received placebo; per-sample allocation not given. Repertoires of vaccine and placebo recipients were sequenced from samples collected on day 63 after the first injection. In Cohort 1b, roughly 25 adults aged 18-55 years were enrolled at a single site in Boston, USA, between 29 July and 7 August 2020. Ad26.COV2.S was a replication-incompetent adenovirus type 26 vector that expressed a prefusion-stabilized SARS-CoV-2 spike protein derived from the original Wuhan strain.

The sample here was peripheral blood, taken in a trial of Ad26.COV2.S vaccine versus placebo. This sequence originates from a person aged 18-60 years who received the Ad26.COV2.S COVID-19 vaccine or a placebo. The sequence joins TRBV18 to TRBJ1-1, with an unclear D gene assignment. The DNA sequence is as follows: TGTGCCAGCTCACCAGGCAGCTTGAACACTGAAGCTTTCTTT. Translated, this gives CASSPGSLNTEAFF.